This T cell receptor (beta chain) is drawn from a study of T-cell reconstitution after alpha-beta-depleted transplantation in children. Concerning this clonotype: Its antigen is not known.

Findings of the study overall: Diversity and T-cell counts at one year after transplant derived mostly from new T cells. Where alpha-beta T cells came from about two months after transplant was reportedly several hundred expanded graft clones.

A TCRbeta library incorporating unique molecular identifiers was prepared. Each CDR3 protein gets one entry after TCRdb re-called the PCR reads with MiXCR. The profile covers around 580,000 distinct CDR3 sequences, with 20% to 25% appearing a single time and roughly 15% taken by the ten largest. The sequence derives from a boy younger than two who had a stem cell transplant for acute myeloid leukemia, so the T cells may come from the graft donor. Source: PBMCs, mostly from graft donor cells, taken 360 days after TCRalphabeta/CD19-depleted stem cell transplant.

CDR3 sequence (DNA): TGCAGCGTTGAAGGGACTGATAGCGATACGCAGTATTTT. Protein: CSVEGTDSDTQYF. The genes are TRBV29-1 and TRBJ2-3; D possibly corresponds to TRBD2 (5 bases). The CDR3 length is 13 residues. V dropped 1 base and J dropped 6 bases, with 11 bases sitting between them. Germline CDR1 reads SQVTM; CDR2 reads ANQGSEA.